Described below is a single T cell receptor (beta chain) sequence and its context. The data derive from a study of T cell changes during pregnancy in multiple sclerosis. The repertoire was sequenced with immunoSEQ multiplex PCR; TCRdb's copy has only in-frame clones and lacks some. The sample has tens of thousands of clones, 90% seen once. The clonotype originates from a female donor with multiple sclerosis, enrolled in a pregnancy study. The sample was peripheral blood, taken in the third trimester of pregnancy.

The CDR3 DNA reads as TGTGCCAGCAGCTTGGACAGGGTTGATCAGCCCCAGCATTTT. This sequence encodes CASSLDRVDQPQHF. The chain employs TRBV5-6 and TRBJ1-5; maybe TRBD1 (6 bases). Trimming removed 0 bases at V and 5 bases at J, with 9 bases between. The CDR3 runs 14 residues. From germline, CDR1 is SGHDT and CDR2 YYEEEE.